This entry concerns a single T cell receptor (beta chain). The sample belongs to a study of blood T cell repertoires in COVID-19. Study in general: Samples came from the United States, Italy and Spain, spanning acute and convalescent COVID-19. PBMCs, B-cell-depleted T cells, or T cells provided the cDNA or gDNA that made up the material.

Authors' analysis steps: By means of reference gene primer amplification, nucleated cell counts were estimated. Sequencing was performed with immunoSEQ multiplex PCR; in TCRdb, only in-frame clones are kept and a portion is missing. V and J calls and clone size are given by that table; D and trimming were obtained from the DNA. The data contain over 150,000 clones, about 89% of them singletons. Germline assignment: CDR1 SGHRS and CDR2 YFSETQ. V dropped 4 bases and J dropped 6; count of bases not matched to a gene: 16. The CDR3 has 17 residues. The sample comprised peripheral blood. This chain connects TRBV5-1 to TRBJ2-1; 7 bases line up with TRBD2. The clonotype was recovered from a man in his forties or fifties with acute or convalescent COVID-19. The CDR3 coding sequence is TGCGCCAGCAGCCCCATTGGCGGCGGGACTACGATCAATGAGCAGTTCTTC. Translation: CASSPIGGGTTINEQFF.